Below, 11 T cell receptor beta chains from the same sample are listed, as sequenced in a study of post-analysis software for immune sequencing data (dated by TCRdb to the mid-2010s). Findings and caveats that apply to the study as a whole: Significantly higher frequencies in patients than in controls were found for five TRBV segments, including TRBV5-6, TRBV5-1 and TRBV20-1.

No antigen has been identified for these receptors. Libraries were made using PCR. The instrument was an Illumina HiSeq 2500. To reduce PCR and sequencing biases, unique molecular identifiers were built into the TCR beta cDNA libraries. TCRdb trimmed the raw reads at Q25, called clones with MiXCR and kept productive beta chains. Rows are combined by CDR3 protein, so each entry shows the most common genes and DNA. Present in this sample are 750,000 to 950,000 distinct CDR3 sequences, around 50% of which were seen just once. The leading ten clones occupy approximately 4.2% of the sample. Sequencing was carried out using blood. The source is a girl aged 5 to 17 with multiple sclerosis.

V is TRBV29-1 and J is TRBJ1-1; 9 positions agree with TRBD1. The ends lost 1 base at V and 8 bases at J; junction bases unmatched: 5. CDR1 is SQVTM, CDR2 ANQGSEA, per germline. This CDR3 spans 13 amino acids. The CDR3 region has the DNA TGCAGCGTTGAAGGGGACAGGGATAGAGAAGCTTTCTTT. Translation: CSVEGDRDREAFF.

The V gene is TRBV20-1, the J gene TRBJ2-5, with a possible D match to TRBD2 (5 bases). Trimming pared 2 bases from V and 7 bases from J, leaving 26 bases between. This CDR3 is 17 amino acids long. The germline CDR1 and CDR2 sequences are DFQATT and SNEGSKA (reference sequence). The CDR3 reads CSARSLPGLEAFATQYF. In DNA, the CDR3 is TGCAGTGCTAGAAGTCTTCCGGGGTTAGAGGCCTTTGCGACCCAGTACTTC.

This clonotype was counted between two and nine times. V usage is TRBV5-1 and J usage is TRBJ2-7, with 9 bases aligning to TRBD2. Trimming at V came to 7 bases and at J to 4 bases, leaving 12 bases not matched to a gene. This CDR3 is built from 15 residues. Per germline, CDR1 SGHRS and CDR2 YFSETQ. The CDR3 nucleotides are TGCGCCAGCCAAGAACCGGGACTAGCAGCGTACGAGCAGTACTTC. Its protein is CASQEPGLAAYEQYF.

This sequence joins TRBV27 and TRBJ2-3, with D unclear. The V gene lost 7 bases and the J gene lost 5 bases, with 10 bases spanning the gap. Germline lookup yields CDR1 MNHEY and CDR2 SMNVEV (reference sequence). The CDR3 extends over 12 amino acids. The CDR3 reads CASMGLGDTQYF. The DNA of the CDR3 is TGTGCCAGCATGGGATTAGGAGATACGCAGTATTTT.

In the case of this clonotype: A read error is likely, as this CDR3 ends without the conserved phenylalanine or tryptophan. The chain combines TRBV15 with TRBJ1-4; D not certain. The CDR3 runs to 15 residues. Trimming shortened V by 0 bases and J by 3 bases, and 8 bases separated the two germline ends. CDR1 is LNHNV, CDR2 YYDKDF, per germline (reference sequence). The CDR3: CATSRDERSNEKLFC. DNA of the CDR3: TGTGCCACCAGCAGAGATGAGAGATCTAATGAAAAACTGTTTTGT.

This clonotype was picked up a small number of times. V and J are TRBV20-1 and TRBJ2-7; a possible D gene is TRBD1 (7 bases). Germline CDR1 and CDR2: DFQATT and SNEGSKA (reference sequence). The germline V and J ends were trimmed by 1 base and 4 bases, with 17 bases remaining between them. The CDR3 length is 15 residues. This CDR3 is CSARGRRGVVYEQYF. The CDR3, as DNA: TGCAGTGCTAGAGGTCGCAGGGGGGTAGTGTACGAGCAGTACTTC.

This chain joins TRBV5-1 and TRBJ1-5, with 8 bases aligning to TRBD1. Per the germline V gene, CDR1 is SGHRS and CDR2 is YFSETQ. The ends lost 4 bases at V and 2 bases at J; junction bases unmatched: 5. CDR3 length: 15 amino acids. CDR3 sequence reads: CASSVGQGGNQPQHF. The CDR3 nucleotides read TGCGCCAGCAGCGTAGGACAGGGTGGCAATCAGCCCCAGCATTTT.

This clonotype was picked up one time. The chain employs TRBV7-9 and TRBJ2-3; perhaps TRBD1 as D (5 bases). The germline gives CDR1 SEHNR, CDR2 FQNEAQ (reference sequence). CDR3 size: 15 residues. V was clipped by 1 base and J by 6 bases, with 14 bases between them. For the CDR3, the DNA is TGTGCCAGCAGCTTAGTCGCAGGGTCTTTTGATACGCAGTATTTT. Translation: CASSLVAGSFDTQYF.

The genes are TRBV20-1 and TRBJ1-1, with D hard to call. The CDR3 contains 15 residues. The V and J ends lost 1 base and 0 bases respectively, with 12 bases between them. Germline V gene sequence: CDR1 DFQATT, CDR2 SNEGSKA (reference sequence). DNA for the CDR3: TGCAGTGCTAGAGTCCCGACAATCATGAACACTGAAGCTTTCTTT. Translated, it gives CSARVPTIMNTEAFF.

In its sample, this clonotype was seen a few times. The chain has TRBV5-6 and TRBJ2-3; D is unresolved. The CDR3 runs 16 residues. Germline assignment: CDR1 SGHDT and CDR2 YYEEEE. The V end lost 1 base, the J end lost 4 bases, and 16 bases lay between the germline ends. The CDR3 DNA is TGTGCCAGCAGCTTGTTCTCGGCTAGTGTTGCAGATACGCAGTATTTT. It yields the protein CASSLFSASVADTQYF. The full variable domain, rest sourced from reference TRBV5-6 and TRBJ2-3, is DAGVTQSPTHLIKTRGQQVTLRCSPKSGHDTVSWYQQALGQGPQFIFQYYEEEERQRGNFPDRFSGHQFPNYSSELNVNALLLGDSALYLCASSLFSASVADTQYFGPGTRLTVL.

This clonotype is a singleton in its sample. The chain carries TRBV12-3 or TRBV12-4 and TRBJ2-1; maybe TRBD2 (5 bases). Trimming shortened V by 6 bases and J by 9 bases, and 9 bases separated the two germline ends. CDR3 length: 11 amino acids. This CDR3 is CASSPGFEQFF. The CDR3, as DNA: TGTGCCAGCAGCCCGGGGTTTGAGCAGTTCTTC.